This paragraph covers one TCR beta chain sequence. CDR1 and CDR2 from the germline V gene are MDHEN and SYDVKM. This CDR3 has 12 residues. Trimming removed 6 bases from V and 9 bases from J, with 14 bases in between. These data belong to a study of blood T cell repertoires in COVID-19. The overall study: The study drew acute and convalescent COVID-19 samples from the United States, Italy and Spain.

In the authors' methods: Amplification of reference gene primers provided the estimated nucleated cell counts. The table came from immunoSEQ multiplex PCR; TCRdb's copy has only in-frame clones and leaves some out. V and J calls and clone size come straight from that table; D and trimming were deduced from the DNA. Among 80,000 to 100,000 clones listed, around 90% were seen once. This sequence was found in a human donor with active COVID-19. The donor label of this sample is uncertain. Sequencing was done on a sample of peripheral blood. The V call is TRBV28, the J call TRBJ1-1; possible D gene TRBD1, 5 bases. CDR3 region: CASRFGGDQAFF. In DNA, the CDR3 is TGTGCCAGCAGGTTCGGAGGGGACCAAGCTTTCTTT.